The rows below give T cell receptor beta chains drawn from one sample of a study of cytomegalovirus exposure and HLA in healthy donors. The table came from immunoSEQ multiplex PCR; TCRdb's copy has only in-frame clones and leaves some out. The repertoire holds hundreds of thousands of clones, with about nine tenths as singletons. The sequenced sample consisted of PBMCs. The origin of the receptors is a young woman in good health and CMV-seronegative. The CDR3 runs from the conserved cysteine through the conserved F or W.

V,J,CDR3
TRBV28,TRBJ2-2,CAIKPGGQGFTGELFF
TRBV6-6,TRBJ2-1,CASSYGQGNEQFF
TRBV5-4,TRBJ1-6,CASSPGQGYSPLHF
TRBV5-8,TRBJ1-1,CASSLEGQGNTEAFF
TRBV15,TRBJ2-7,CATSRLQGDYEQYF
TRBV15,TRBJ2-1,CATSGRTSGRYNEQFF
TRBV12-2,TRBJ1-2,CASRQERVGDGYTF
TRBV6-5,TRBJ2-7,CASSGENHYEQYF
TRBV18,TRBJ1-2,CASSPTDRDLNYGYTF
TRBV4-2,TRBJ2-3,CASSQAGLAGVRTDTQYF
TRBV19,TRBJ1-4,CASSISDEKLFF
TRBV28,TRBJ1-1,CASSLTGTEAFF
TRBV14,TRBJ2-7,CASSQAGYEQYF
TRBV18,TRBJ1-2,CASSPGQTYGYTF
TRBV28,TRBJ1-2,CASSWQGGFYGYTF
TRBV12-1,TRBJ1-6,CASSFAIGQGILSSPLHF
TRBV30,TRBJ2-7,CAWSVSPSGYEQYF
TRBV2,TRBJ2-3,CASSEPRTGGVTDTQYF
TRBV5-1,TRBJ1-2,CATLSWGAWYGYTF
TRBV4-1,TRBJ1-5,CASSQDGRGPDQPQHF
TRBV15,TRBJ2-3,CATSGGLVTDTQYF
TRBV5-6,TRBJ2-1,CASSLSGIAPTTRNEQFF
TRBV27,TRBJ2-7,CASSRDRKYEQYF
TRBV19,TRBJ2-7,CASAPASGSYEQYF
TRBV27,TRBJ2-4,CASSGRLAGEGLNIQYF
TRBV27,TRBJ2-1,CASSPEGVGEISYNEQFF
TRBV1,TRBJ2-5,CTSSPRTSGSELPGCDETQYF
TRBV19,TRBJ1-1,CASSIFLGQMNTEAFF
TRBV27,TRBJ1-5,CASSLLGPNQPQHF
TRBV4-1,TRBJ2-2,CASSLGQLNTGELFF
TRBV19,TRBJ2-2,CASSIEGRATGELFF
TRBV5-1,TRBJ2-3,CASSLSSGGDDTQYF
TRBV15,TRBJ1-2,CATSRGSAGGTF
TRBV5-4,TRBJ2-3,CASSATGESFSWNTQYF
TRBV28,TRBJ2-5,CASRSTDSQETQYF
TRBV9,TRBJ2-1,CASSVVSTSGSSYNEQFF
TRBV6-1,TRBJ2-1,CATRGSSYNEQFF
TRBV30,TRBJ1-1,CAWRDSRGIYTEAFF
TRBV6-5,TRBJ2-3,CASRPDRGHSDTQYF
TRBV5-1,TRBJ2-2,CASSLGGRPNTGELFF
TRBV5-4,TRBJ2-1,CASSLAPLAGNNEQFF
TRBV29-1,TRBJ2-7,CSVQGLEYEQYF
TRBV18,TRBJ1-2,CASSPGTGANYGYTF
TRBV10-3,TRBJ2-2,CAISDLWTSGPGSDGELFF
TRBV28,TRBJ2-1,CASSLTGRRYYNEQFF
TRBV6-1,TRBJ2-5,CASSENRGETQYF
TRBV5-1,TRBJ2-2,CASSWADRVTGELFF
TRBV6-5,TRBJ2-7,CASSYSGGEVGYF
TRBV19,TRBJ2-7,CASRSGTGTDEQYF
TRBV9,TRBJ2-7,CASSGTGREQYF
TRBV11-3,TRBJ2-3,CASSPRLGGGADTQYF
TRBV30,TRBJ2-1,CAWTGTSSYNEQFF
TRBV7-9,TRBJ2-1,CASSFPTRVSSYNEQFF
TRBV20-1,TRBJ1-2,CSASGGYGYTF
TRBV4-1,TRBJ2-7,CASSQEPYRKDEQYF
TRBV14,TRBJ2-7,CASSLSRDTQYF
TRBV19,TRBJ1-5,CASKAGIKQPQHF
TRBV9,TRBJ1-2,CASSVASGQPNYGYTF
TRBV12-5,TRBJ2-5,CASGSSTGETQYF